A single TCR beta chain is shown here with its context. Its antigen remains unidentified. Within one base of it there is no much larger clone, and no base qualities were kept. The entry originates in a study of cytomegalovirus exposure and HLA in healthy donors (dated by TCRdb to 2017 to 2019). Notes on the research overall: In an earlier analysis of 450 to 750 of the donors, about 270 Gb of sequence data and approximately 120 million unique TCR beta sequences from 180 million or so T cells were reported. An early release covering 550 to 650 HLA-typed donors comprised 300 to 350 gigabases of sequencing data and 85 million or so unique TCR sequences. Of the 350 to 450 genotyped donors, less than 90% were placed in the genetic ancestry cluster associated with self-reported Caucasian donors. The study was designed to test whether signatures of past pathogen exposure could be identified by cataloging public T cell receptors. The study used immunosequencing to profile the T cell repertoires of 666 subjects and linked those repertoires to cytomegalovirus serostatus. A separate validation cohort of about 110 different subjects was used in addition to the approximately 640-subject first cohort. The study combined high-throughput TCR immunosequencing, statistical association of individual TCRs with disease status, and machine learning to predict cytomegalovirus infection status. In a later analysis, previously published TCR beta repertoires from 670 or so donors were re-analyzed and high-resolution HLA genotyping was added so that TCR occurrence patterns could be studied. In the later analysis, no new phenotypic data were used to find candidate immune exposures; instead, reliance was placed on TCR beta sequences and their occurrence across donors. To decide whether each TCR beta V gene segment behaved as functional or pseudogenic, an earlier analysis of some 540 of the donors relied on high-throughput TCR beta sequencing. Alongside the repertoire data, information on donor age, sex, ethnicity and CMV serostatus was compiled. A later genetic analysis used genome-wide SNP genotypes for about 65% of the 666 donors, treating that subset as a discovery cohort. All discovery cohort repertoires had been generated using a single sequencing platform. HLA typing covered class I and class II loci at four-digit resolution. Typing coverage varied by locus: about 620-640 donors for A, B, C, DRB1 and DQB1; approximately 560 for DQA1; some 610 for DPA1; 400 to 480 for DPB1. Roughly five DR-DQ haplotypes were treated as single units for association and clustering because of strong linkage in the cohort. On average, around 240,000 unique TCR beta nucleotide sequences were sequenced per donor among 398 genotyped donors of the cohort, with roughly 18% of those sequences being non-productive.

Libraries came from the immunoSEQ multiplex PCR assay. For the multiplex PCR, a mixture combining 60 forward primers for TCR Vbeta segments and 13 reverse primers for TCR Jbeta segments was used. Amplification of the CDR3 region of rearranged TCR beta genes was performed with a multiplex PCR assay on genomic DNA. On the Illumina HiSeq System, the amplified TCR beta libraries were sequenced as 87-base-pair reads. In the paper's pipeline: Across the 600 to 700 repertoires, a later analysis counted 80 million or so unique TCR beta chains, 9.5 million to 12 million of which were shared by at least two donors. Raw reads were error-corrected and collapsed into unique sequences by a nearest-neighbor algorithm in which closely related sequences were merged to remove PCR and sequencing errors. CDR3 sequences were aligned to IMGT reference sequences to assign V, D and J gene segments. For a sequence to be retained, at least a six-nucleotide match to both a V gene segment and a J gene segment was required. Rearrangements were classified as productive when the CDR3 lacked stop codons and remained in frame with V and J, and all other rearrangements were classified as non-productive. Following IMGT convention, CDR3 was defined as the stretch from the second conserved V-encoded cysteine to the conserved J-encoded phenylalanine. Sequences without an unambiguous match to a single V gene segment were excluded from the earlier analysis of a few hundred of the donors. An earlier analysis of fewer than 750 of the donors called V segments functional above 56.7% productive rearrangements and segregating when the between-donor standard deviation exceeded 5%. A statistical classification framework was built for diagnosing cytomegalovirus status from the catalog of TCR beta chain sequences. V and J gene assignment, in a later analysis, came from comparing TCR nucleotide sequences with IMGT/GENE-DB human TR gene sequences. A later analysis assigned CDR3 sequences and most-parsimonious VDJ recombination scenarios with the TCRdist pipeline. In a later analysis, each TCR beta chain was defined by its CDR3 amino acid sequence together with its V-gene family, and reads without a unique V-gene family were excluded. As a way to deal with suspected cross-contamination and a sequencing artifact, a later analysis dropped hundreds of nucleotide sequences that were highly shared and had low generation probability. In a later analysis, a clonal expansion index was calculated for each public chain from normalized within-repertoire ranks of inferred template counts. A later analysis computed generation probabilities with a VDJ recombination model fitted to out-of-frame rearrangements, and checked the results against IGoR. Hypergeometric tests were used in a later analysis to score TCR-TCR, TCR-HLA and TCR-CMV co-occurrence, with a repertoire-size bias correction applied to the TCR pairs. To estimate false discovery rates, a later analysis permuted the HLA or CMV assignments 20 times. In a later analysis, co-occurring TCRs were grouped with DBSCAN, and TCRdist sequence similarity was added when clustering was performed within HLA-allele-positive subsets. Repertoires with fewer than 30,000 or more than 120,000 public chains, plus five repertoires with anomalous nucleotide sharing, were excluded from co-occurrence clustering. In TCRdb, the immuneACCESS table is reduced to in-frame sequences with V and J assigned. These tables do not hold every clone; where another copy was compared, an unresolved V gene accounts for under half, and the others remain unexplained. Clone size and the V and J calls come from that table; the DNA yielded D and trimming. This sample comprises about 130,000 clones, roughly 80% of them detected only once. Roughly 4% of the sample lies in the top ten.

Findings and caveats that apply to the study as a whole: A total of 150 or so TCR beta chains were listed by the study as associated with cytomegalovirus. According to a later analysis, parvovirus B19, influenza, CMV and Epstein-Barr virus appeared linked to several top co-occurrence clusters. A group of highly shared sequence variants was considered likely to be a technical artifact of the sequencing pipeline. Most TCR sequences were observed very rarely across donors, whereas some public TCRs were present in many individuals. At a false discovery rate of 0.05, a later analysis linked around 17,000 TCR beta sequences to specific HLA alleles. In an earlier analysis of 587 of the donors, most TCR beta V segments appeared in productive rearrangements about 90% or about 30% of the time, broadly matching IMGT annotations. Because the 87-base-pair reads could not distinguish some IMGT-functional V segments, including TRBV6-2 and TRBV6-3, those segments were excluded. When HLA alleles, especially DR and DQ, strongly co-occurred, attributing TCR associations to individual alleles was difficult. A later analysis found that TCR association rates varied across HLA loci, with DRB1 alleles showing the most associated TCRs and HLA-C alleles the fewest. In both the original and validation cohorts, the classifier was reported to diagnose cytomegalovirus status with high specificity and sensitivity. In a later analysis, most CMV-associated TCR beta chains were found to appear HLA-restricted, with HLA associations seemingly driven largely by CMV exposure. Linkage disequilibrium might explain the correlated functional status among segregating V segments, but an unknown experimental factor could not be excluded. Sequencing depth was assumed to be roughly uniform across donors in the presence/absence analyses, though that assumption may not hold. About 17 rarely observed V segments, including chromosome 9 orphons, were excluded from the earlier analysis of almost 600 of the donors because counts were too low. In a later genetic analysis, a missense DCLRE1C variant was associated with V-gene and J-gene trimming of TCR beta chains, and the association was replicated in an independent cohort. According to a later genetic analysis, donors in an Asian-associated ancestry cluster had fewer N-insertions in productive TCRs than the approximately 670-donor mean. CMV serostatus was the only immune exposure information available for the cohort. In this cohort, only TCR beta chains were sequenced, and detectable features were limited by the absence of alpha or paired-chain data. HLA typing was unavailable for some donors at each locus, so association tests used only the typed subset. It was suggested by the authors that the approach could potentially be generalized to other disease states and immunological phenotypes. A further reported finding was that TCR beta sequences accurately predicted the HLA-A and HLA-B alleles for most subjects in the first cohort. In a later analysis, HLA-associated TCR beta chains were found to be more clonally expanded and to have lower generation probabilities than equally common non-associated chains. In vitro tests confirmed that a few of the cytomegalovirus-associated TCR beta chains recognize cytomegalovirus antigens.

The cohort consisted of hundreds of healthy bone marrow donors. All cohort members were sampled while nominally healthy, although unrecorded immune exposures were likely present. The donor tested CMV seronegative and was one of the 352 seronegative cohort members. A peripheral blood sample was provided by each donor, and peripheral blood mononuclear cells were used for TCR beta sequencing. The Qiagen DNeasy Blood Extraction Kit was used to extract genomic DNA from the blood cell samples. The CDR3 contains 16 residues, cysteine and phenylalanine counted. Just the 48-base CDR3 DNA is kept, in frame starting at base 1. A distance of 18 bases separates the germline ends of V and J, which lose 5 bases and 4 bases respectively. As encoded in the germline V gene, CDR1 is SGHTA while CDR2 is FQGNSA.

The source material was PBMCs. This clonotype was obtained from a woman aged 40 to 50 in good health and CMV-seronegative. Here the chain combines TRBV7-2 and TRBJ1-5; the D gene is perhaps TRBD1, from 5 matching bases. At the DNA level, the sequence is TGTGCCAGCAGCCCCGTTGCTGGGGAGGGGAATCAGCCCCAGCATTTT. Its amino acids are CASSPVAGEGNQPQHF. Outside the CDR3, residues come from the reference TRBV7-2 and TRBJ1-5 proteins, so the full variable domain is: GAGVSQSPSNKVTEKGKDVELRCDPISGHTALYWYRQSLGQGLEFLIYFQGNSAPDKSGLPSDRFSAERTGGSVSTLTIQRTQQEDSAVYLCASSPVAGEGNQPQHFGDGTRLSIL.